This T cell receptor beta chain came from a study of T-cell reconstitution after alpha-beta-depleted transplantation in children listed by TCRdb under 2016. Some background on the complete study: Using TCR repertoire profiling, the study quantitatively followed how T-cell immune reconstitution unfolded in children after TCRalphabeta/CD19-depleted allogeneic hematopoietic cell transplantation. Study-wide conclusions, independent of this receptor: In some patients, high TCRbeta diversity at day 60 was attributed to recipient T cells and intrathymic progenitors that had survived conditioning. Hyperexpanded clone frequencies declined over subsequent months; after one year, T-cell counts and TCRbeta diversity were mostly attributed to newly produced T cells. The apparently early recovery of alphabetaT-cell counts about two months after transplant reportedly depended on only several hundred rapidly expanded clones that came from non-depleted graft cells.

The sample's treatment or condition label is to be understood as: allogeneic hematopoietic cell transplantation with graft depleted of TCRalphabeta T cells and CD19 B cells. Transplant recipients were children who received TCRalphabeta/CD19-depleted allogeneic hematopoietic cell grafts. This clonotype was counted many times. No cognate antigen has been identified for it. The sample holds no much larger clone one base away, and base qualities are not on file. The CDR3 has 16 amino acids, counting the end cysteine and phenylalanine. The kept DNA is CDR3 alone, 48 bases in frame from the first base. V sheds 1 base and J sheds 2 bases, leaving 9 bases between their ends. Looking up the germline V gene yields CDR1 LGHNA and CDR2 YNFKEQ. The library was built by means of PCR. Sequencer: Illumina HiSeq 2500. TCR libraries were prepared with molecular barcoding, using unique molecular identifiers to normalize TCRbeta repertoire quantification. TCRdb applied fastp at Q25 and MiXCR to the public reads, then kept only in-frame beta chains. Records with the same CDR3 protein are collapsed into one entry carrying the most frequent genes and DNA. The sample includes 200,000 to 250,000 distinct CDR3 sequences, with less than 9% observed a single time. 6% to 7% of the sample is held by the ten biggest clonotypes.

The source of this sequence is a male patient aged 10 to 17 who had a stem cell transplant for acute lymphoblastic leukemia, so the T cells may come from the graft donor. The input for sequencing was PBMCs, mostly from graft donor cells, taken 180 days after TCRalphabeta/CD19-depleted stem cell transplant. Recombination linked TRBV4-2 to TRBJ2-6; TRBD1 could be the D gene, as 5 bases match. The sequenced DNA: TGTGCCAGCAGCCAAGGGACAAGAACTGGGGCCAACGTCCTGACTTTC. It specifies CASSQGTRTGANVLTF.